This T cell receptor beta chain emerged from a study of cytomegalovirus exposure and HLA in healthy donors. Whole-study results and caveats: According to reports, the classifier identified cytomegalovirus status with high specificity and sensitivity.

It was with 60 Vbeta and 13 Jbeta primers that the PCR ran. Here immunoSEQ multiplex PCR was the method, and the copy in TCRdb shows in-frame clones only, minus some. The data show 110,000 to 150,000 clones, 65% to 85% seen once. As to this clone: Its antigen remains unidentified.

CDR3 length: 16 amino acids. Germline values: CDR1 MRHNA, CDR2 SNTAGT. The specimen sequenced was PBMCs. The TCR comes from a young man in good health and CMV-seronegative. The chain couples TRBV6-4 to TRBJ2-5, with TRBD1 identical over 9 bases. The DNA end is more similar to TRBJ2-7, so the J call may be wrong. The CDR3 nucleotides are TGTGCCAGCAGTGAAGCCCCCGGGACAGGGCCATACGAGCAGTACTTC. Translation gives CASSEAPGTGPYEQYF.